This TCR beta chain was documented in a study of cytomegalovirus exposure and HLA in healthy donors. Looked up from germline, CDR1 is KGHSH and CDR2 is LQKENI. The CDR3 is 13 residues long. The V end lost 6 bases, the J end lost 2 bases, and 10 bases lay between the germline ends. The protocol was immunoSEQ multiplex PCR, while the TCRdb copy is restricted to in-frame clones and leaves out a portion. Found here are about 120,000 clones, 75% to 90% of them singletons; the top ten hold around 1.1%. The gene calls are TRBV18 and TRBJ2-5, with D possibly TRBD1 on 6 matching bases. This TCR came from a young woman in good health and CMV-seronegative. Sample: PBMCs. The CDR3 loop is CASSQQGQETQYF. In nucleotides, the CDR3 is TGTGCCAGCTCTCAACAGGGACAAGAGACCCAGTACTTC. Together with reference TRBV18 and TRBJ2-5, the CDR3 gives the full variable domain: NAGVMQNPRHLVRRRGQEARLRCSPMKGHSHVYWYRQLPEEGLKFMVYLQKENIIDESGMPKERFSAEFPKEGPSILRIQQVVRGDSAAYFCASSQQGQETQYFGPGTRLLVL.